One sample yielded the 5 T cell receptor beta chains listed below, sequenced in a study of T cells in Graves' hyperthyroidism and ophthalmopathy. RNA transcripts provided the source from which TCR beta CDR3 regions were amplified. With the HTBI primer set, the TCR CDR3 went through a first round of RT-PCR. TCRdb re-called the multiplex PCR reads through MiXCR, storing one row per CDR3 protein. The data show about 380,000 distinct CDR3 sequences, about 18% seen once. The sequenced sample consisted of blood. The receptor set was obtained from a young man with Graves' ophthalmopathy.

This clonotype was recorded many times. The chain carries TRBV2 and TRBJ1-5; tentatively, D is TRBD1 (6 bases). Germline values: CDR1 SNHLY, CDR2 FYNNEI. V was shortened by 9 bases and J by 0 bases, with 24 bases between the two germline ends. This CDR3 spans 18 amino acids. CDR3 loop: CASPIRDTLLYSNQPQHF. The CDR3 nucleotides read TGTGCCAGTCCTATCAGGGACACCCTTCTATATAGCAATCAGCCCCAGCATTTT.

This clonotype was counted ten times or more. V usage is TRBV5-1 and J usage is TRBJ1-1; TRBD1 matches at 8 bases. Germline trimming cut 0 bases from V and 6 bases from J; bases unmatched to any gene: 4. CDR1 and CDR2 (germline): SGHRS, YFSETQ. This CDR3 region has 14 residues. The CDR3 DNA sequence: TGCGCCAGCAGCTTGGTTCCGACAGGGGCTGAAGCTTTCTTT. Translation gives CASSLVPTGAEAFF.

The V call is TRBV12-3 or TRBV12-4, the J call TRBJ1-6; D ambiguous. The CDR3 loop spans 17 amino acids. Between the trimmed V and J ends, which lost 3 bases and 0 bases, there was a span of 12 bases. CDR3 DNA: TGTGCCAGCAGTTTCAGGCCAGGTAGCTCCTATAATTCACCCCTCCACTTT. This codes for CASSFRPGSSYNSPLHF.

This clonotype came up many times. This rearrangement joins TRBV7-2 to TRBJ2-5; 7 nucleotides align to TRBD1. V trimming: 5 bases; J trimming: 14 bases; junction bases outside the gene matches: 8. Germline CDR1 reads SGHTA; CDR2 reads FQGNSA. CDR3 size: 11 residues. In DNA, the CDR3 is TGTGCCAGCAGCAACCTGAGACAGGGCTACTTC. Its translation is CASSNLRQGYF. Variable domain in full (rest from reference TRBV7-2 and TRBJ2-5): GAGVSQSPSNKVTEKGKDVELRCDPISGHTALYWYRQSLGQGLEFLIYFQGNSAPDKSGLPSDRFSAERTGGSVSTLTIQRTQQEDSAVYLCASSNLRQGYFGPGTRLLVL.

There are many counts of this clonotype. The chain is built from TRBV27 and TRBJ2-3, with 9 bases identical to TRBD1. Germline V gives CDR1 MNHEY, CDR2 SMNVEV (reference sequence). CDR3 length: 18 amino acids. Losses at the gene ends were 6 bases for V and 0 bases for J; bases not matched to a gene: 13. This CDR3 is CASSYGQGWHLSTDTQYF. The CDR3 nucleotides are TGTGCCAGCAGCTACGGACAGGGGTGGCACTTGAGCACAGATACGCAGTATTTT.